This record looks at one T cell receptor (beta chain) sequence and its context. Its antigen remains undetermined. Within one base of it there is no much larger clone, and no base qualities were kept. This sample was included in a study of shared clonotypes between healthy human individuals (dated by TCRdb to 2018 to 2020). With regard to the full study: The cohort included a few men and a couple of women between 18 and 49 years of age. Per donor, three plates each were used for CD4 naive and CD4 memory, two for CD8 naive, and one for CD8 memory. To increase sequencing depth and limit assay-specific biases, TCR repertoire library preparation and sequencing were carried out by different laboratories using diverse techniques. Blood TCR repertoires of roughly 5 healthy adults were deeply sequenced to estimate repertoire size and the extent of clonotype sharing between individuals. Leukapheresis yielded between about 0.85 and 9 billion PBMCs per donor.

Using the deep immunoSEQ assay, multiplex PCR amplified TCR CDR3 regions from genomic DNA. For each cell subset, the extracted genomic DNA was distributed evenly across all wells of several immunoSEQ 96-well plates, and each plate served as one replicate. For sorted subsets, approximately 0.2 ug of genomic DNA, equivalent to some 33,000 T cell genomes, went into each replicate PCR. The purified libraries were quantified using a Qubit 3.0 fluorometer, sized with a Bioanalyzer 2100, and then quantified again using the KAPA Library Quantification kit. Each immunoSEQ 96-well plate was sequenced on its own single-read 150-cycle Illumina NextSeq 550 flow cell. The study's processing was this. Because the immunoSEQ output included only junctional sequences and no quality scores, the filtering could not be the same as the filtering used for full-length reads. To assign V/J genes and CDR3, sequences were annotated against IMGT germline references using PyIR, a Python wrapper for IgBLAST v1.9. Reads were filtered out if the reads had weak V/J assignments (E-value above 1e-6), no CDR3, stop codons, out-of-frame junctions, or ambiguous translated residues. V3J clonotypes were defined by identical inferred V gene, J gene, and CDR3 amino acid sequence. Percentage overlap between repertoires was calculated by dividing the number of shared unique clonotypes by the size of the smaller repertoire. RTK rarefaction, the Chao1 estimator, and Recon v2.1 estimates of unobserved clonotypes were used to assess repertoire richness. OLGA was used to compute generation probabilities for all TCRbeta clonotypes that the gDNA method yielded from a handful of donors. TCRdb obtained this table from immuneACCESS and retained in-frame rearrangements with V and J assigned. These tables miss some clones; where compared with another copy, unresolved V genes account for less than half of the shortfall, and the remainder is unexplained. Clone size and V and J calls were adopted from that table, with D and trimming inferred from the DNA. The sample has fewer than 350,000 clones on record, more than 75% of them singletons. The ten largest make up about a sixth of the sample.

Summary of the overall study and its limitations: Larger estimated clonotype richness was generally found for naive subsets than for memory subsets. Sharing across several donors was observed for approximately 5% of naive CD4, 3.5% of naive CD8, over 2% of memory CD4, and around 0.44% of memory CD8 clonotypes. Based on pairwise subsampling, the degree of clonotype sharing among donors was expected to be affected by sequencing depth. Rarefaction of sorted-subset datasets indicated incomplete sequencing despite the large sequencing depth. Sampling was limited to blood, and TCR repertoires in tissue likely differ from TCR repertoires in blood. Higher generation probabilities were observed for clonotypes shared by all four sorted-subset donors than for non-shared clonotypes. The small number of donors limited the genetic and exposure-history diversity represented.

Healthy HIV-negative adults with no recently reported acute infections or vaccinations were included as donors. Only Caucasian adults living in Nashville, Tennessee, USA were represented among the donors. CD8 memory samples consisted of magnetically selected CD45RO+ cells combined with CCR7-negative CD45RA+ effector memory (TemRA) cells. After blood collection by leukapheresis, PBMCs were isolated using Ficoll-Histopaque density gradient centrifugation and then cryopreserved in the vapor phase of liquid nitrogen. Analytical flow cytometry was used to check the purity and quantity of every magnetically sorted T cell population. Each sorted fraction had its genomic DNA isolated and then quantified by UV absorbance on a Nanodrop 2000c. CDR1 and CDR2 were assigned from the germline V gene (reference sequence) as PRHDT and FYEKMQ. The CDR3 starts with the cysteine, ends with the phenylalanine, and has 15 residues. Left in the record is the CDR3 DNA by itself, 45 bases read in frame from the first base. Deletion took 5 bases off V and 5 bases off J, with a span of 19 bases between the germline ends.

The V and J segments used are TRBV13 and TRBJ2-7, with the D call tentatively TRBD1 or TRBD2, each fitting 5 bases. Sequencing input: memory CD8+ T cells sorted from blood. The cell subset or site label, as the study defines it: CD45RO+ cells pooled with CCR7-negative TemRA cells. The sequence derives from a man between 18 and 35 years old in good health. CDR3 region: CASSATGSGAHEQYF. The bases are TGTGCCAGCAGCGCGACGGGTTCCGGGGCCCACGAGCAGTACTTC.